A single sample gave rise to the 20 T cell receptor beta chains below, sequenced in a study of cytomegalovirus exposure and HLA in healthy donors. Both 60 Vbeta primers and 13 Jbeta primers went into the PCR. Sequencing was performed with immunoSEQ multiplex PCR; in TCRdb, only in-frame clones are kept and a portion is missing. The sample includes approximately 160,000 clones, under 90% seen only once; the top ten take approximately 1.6%. The sample was PBMCs. Every receptor here comes from a male donor in good health and CMV-seronegative.

The CDR3 region is CASSELSSSYEQYF. The CDR3 DNA sequence: TGCGCCAGCAGTGAACTCTCGAGCTCCTACGAGCAGTACTTC. The chain joins TRBV10-1 to TRBJ2-7, with D unresolved. CDR3 size: 14 residues. The germline V and J ends were trimmed by 3 bases and 0 bases, with 9 bases remaining between them. Germline CDR1 WNHNN, CDR2 SYGVQD (reference sequence).

V usage is TRBV19 and J usage is TRBJ1-2, with 9 bases fitting TRBD1. V was clipped by 5 bases and J by 3 bases; unmatched bases: 7. The length of the CDR3 is 15 residues. Per germline, CDR1 LNHDA and CDR2 SQIVND (reference sequence). The CDR3 DNA reads as TGTGCCAGTAGTGGAGGGACAGGGAGACACTATGGCTACACCTTC. This encodes CASSGGTGRHYGYTF.

This chain joins TRBV7-3 and TRBJ1-1; 8 nucleotides line up with TRBD1. The CDR3 consists of 16 residues. Germline CDR1 is SGHTA and CDR2 is FQGTGA. V shed 0 bases and J 4 bases; nucleotides not matched to a gene: 7. The CDR3 DNA follows: TGTGCCAGCAGCTTAACTCCAGGGGGCCTGGGCACTGAAGCTTTCTTT. Residues: CASSLTPGGLGTEAFF.

The CDR3 spells CAISDDSLNTEAFF. The DNA of the CDR3 is TGTGCCATCAGTGATGACAGTTTGAACACTGAAGCTTTCTTT. The chain is built from TRBV10-3 and TRBJ1-1, with D perhaps TRBD1 (5 bases). The CDR3 loop spans 14 amino acids. With 3 bases removed from V and 0 bases from J, the gap between germline ends came to 8 bases. Per germline, CDR1 ENHRY and CDR2 SYGVKD.

The chain recombines TRBV18 with TRBJ1-2; D may be TRBD1 (5 bases). This CDR3 has 13 residues. Germline V lookup: CDR1 KGHSH, CDR2 LQKENI. Between the trimmed V and J ends, which lost 1 base and 6 bases, there was a span of 9 bases. CDR3 loop: CASSPRGGDGYTF. The DNA for the CDR3 is TGTGCCAGCTCACCACGGGGGGGAGATGGCTACACCTTC. The full variable domain, completed using reference TRBV18 and TRBJ1-2, is NAGVMQNPRHLVRRRGQEARLRCSPMKGHSHVYWYRQLPEEGLKFMVYLQKENIIDESGMPKERFSAEFPKEGPSILRIQQVVRGDSAAYFCASSPRGGDGYTFGSGTRLTVV.

V usage is TRBV10-3 and J usage is TRBJ2-7; maybe TRBD1 (7 bases). CDR1 ENHRY and CDR2 SYGVKD come from the germline V gene. CDR3 length equals 13 residues. CDR3 DNA: TGTGCCATCAGTGAGACTTATACAGGGGAGGTTGCTGTC. This encodes CAISETYTGEVAV.

J is TRBJ2-7 and V is TRBV18; 8 bases map to TRBD1. The junction had 6 bases not matched to a gene; V was cut back by 3 bases and J by 5 bases. This CDR3 spans 14 amino acids. The germline V gene encodes CDR1 KGHSH and CDR2 LQKENI. In DNA, the CDR3 is TGTGCCAGCTCACCGAGACAGGGGATCCACGAGCAGTACTTC. Translating it yields CASSPRQGIHEQYF. The variable domain in full, completed from reference TRBV18 and TRBJ2-7, reads NAGVMQNPRHLVRRRGQEARLRCSPMKGHSHVYWYRQLPEEGLKFMVYLQKENIIDESGMPKERFSAEFPKEGPSILRIQQVVRGDSAAYFCASSPRQGIHEQYFGPGTRLTVT.

CDR3 sequence reads: CAISGTRGRALYEQYF. The CDR3 DNA is TGTGCCATCAGTGGGACTCGGGGGAGGGCCCTTTACGAGCAGTACTTC. The chain joins TRBV10-3 to TRBJ2-7, with 7 bases matching TRBD2. The CDR3 runs 16 residues. Germline loops: CDR1 ENHRY, CDR2 SYGVKD. V lost 4 bases, J lost 4 bases, and 13 bases stayed unmatched.

The rearrangement links TRBV2 to TRBJ2-7; the D gene is possibly TRBD1 (6 bases). The V gene lost 1 base and the J gene lost 2 bases, with 9 bases spanning the gap. Germline CDR1 reads SNHLY; CDR2 reads FYNNEI. The CDR3 has 14 residues. The CDR3 DNA reads as TGTGCCAGCAGTGAAGGCAGGGGACCCTACGAGCAGTACTTC. Translation: CASSEGRGPYEQYF.

The CDR3 spells CASSERTHTNEKLFF. The CDR3 DNA reads as TGTGCCAGCAGTGAAAGGACACATACTAATGAAAAACTGTTTTTT. The rearrangement links TRBV2 to TRBJ1-4; a possible D gene is TRBD1 (5 bases). CDR3 size: 15 residues. The V end was cut by 2 bases, the J end by 2 bases, with 9 bases between. CDR1 is SNHLY and CDR2 is FYNNEI in the germline V gene.

Notes on this clone: Other DNA sequences in the sample encode the same CDR3. The CDR3 reads CASSESGTANEKLFF. The CDR3 DNA follows: TGTGCCAGCAGTGAGTCCGGGACAGCTAATGAAAAACTGTTTTTT. V and J are TRBV25-1 and TRBJ1-4; 7 nucleotides align to TRBD1. With 3 bases clipped from V and 3 bases from J, the junction kept 4 bases outside the gene matches. CDR3 length equals 15 residues. CDR1 and CDR2 (germline): MGHDK, SYGVNS.

As concerns this clone: This specimen includes other DNA sequences encoding the same CDR3. V usage is TRBV19 and J usage is TRBJ1-5; D gene uncertain. The V end lost 3 bases, the J end lost 0 bases, and 9 bases lay between the germline ends. This CDR3 region has 15 residues. Germline CDR1 is LNHDA and CDR2 is SQIVND (reference sequence). CDR3 sequence: CASSIPGNSNQPQHF. Written as DNA, the CDR3 is TGTGCCAGTAGTATCCCGGGTAATAGCAATCAGCCCCAGCATTTT.

V is TRBV11-3 and J is TRBJ2-3; 11 nucleotides match TRBD1. The CDR3 spans 16 residues. Germline CDR1 and CDR2: SGHNT and YENEEA. V lost 2 bases and J lost 4; bases outside the gene matches: 5. CDR3 in DNA: TGTGCCAGCAGCTTACTCCCGGGACAGGGGGCAGATACGCAGTATTTT. It is translated as CASSLLPGQGADTQYF.

The chain employs TRBV5-1 and TRBJ2-7, with D hard to call. Trimming took 3 bases from V and 3 from J, leaving 4 bases between them. CDR1 and CDR2 (germline): SGHRS, YFSETQ. This CDR3 has 11 amino acids. The CDR3 DNA reads as TGCGCCAGCAGCTCCGTCTACGAGCAGTACTTC. Residues: CASSSVYEQYF.

The chain uses TRBV6-5 and TRBJ1-1; the D gene is possibly TRBD1 (5 bases). Trimming stripped 2 bases from V and 6 bases from J, with 16 bases between. The CDR3 runs 15 residues. CDR1 is MNHEY and CDR2 is SVGAGI in the germline V gene. The CDR3 sequence: CASSYGGGASSEAFF. DNA for the CDR3: TGTGCCAGCAGTTACGGCGGAGGGGCTAGTTCTGAAGCTTTCTTT.

This clone was found once. The chain carries TRBV11-2 and TRBJ2-2; a weak D match, TRBD2 (7 bases). The CDR3 has 15 residues. V was pared by 1 base and J by 4 bases, with 10 bases between. Germline CDR1 reads SGHAT; CDR2 reads FQNNGV. CDR3 amino acids: CASSLVRGATGELFF. CDR3 sequence (DNA): TGTGCCAGCAGCTTAGTACGGGGGGCCACCGGGGAGCTGTTTTTT.

This chain joins TRBV10-1 and TRBJ2-7; 8 positions agree with TRBD1. Germline V gives CDR1 WNHNN, CDR2 SYGVQD (reference sequence). The CDR3 sequence is 24 residues long. With 6 bases clipped from V and 4 bases from J, the junction kept 38 bases outside the gene matches. The CDR3 protein is CASSATGGQGSVNLPAGGPYEQYF. The CDR3 bases are TGCGCCAGCAGCGCGACCGGAGGACAGGGTTCCGTAAATTTACCTGCCGGGGGCCCATACGAGCAGTACTTC.

This chain joins TRBV6-5 and TRBJ2-5, with D perhaps matching TRBD2 (6 bases). The CDR3 spans 13 residues. V was trimmed by 4 bases and J by 5 bases, leaving 11 bases between them. Per germline, CDR1 MNHEY and CDR2 SVGAGI. CDR3 nucleotide sequence: TGTGCCAGCAGTTGGGCCGGGAGTGAGACCCAGTACTTC. Translation: CASSWAGSETQYF.

As to this clone: The conserved final phenylalanine or tryptophan is absent from the CDR3, which likely points to a read error. This chain links TRBV13 with TRBJ2-7, with D possibly TRBD2 on 6 matching bases. This CDR3 comprises 16 residues. Deletions cut 0 bases from V and 4 bases from J, with 16 bases between. Germline V lookup: CDR1 PRHDT, CDR2 FYEKMQ (reference sequence). This chain's CDR3 is CASSLGIAARDYEQYS. For the CDR3, the DNA is TGTGCCAGCAGCTTAGGTATAGCGGCTAGGGATTACGAGCAGTACTCC.

The chain combines TRBV10-3 with TRBJ2-7; 10 nucleotides line up with TRBD2. CDR3 length: 15 residues. With V trimmed by 2 bases and J by 2 bases, 3 bases remained unmatched. Germline CDR1 and CDR2: ENHRY and SYGVKD. The CDR3 DNA follows: TGTGCCATCAGTGAGGGGACTAGCGAAGCCTACGAGCAGTACTTC. Translating it yields CAISEGTSEAYEQYF.